The 26 T cell receptor beta chains given below trace back to one sample, sequenced in a study of cytomegalovirus exposure and HLA in healthy donors. PCR employed 60 Vbeta and 13 Jbeta primers. Using immunoSEQ multiplex PCR, the repertoire was profiled, and TCRdb retains in-frame clones only, with some absent. The sample lists about 140,000 clones, roughly 70% occurring once. The sequencing sample was made of PBMCs. These receptors were taken from a woman between 40 and 50 years old in good health and CMV-seronegative.

The genes are TRBV25-1 and TRBJ2-7; D may be TRBD1 (5 bases). Trimming left V 0 bases short and J 4 bases short, with 13 bases between. This CDR3 is built from 15 residues. Germline CDR1 is MGHDK and CDR2 is SYGVNS. The chain's CDR3 is CASSEYVGPKYEQYF. The CDR3, as DNA: TGTGCCAGCAGTGAATATGTGGGGCCAAAGTACGAGCAGTACTTC.

The chain is built from TRBV7-9 and TRBJ1-5, with a tentative D call TRBD1 (5 bases). The V gene's germline CDR1 is SEHNR and CDR2 FQNEAQ (reference sequence). This CDR3 has 13 residues. V was pared by 4 bases and J by 2 bases, with 6 bases between. CDR3 sequence: CASSSRGNQPQHF. The CDR3 nucleotides read TGTGCCAGCAGCTCCAGGGGCAATCAGCCCCAGCATTTT.

This chain uses TRBV5-1 with TRBJ1-3; D is unclear. This CDR3 has 14 residues. Trimming removed 4 bases at V and 0 bases at J, with 8 bases between. Germline V gene lookup returns CDR1 SGHRS and CDR2 YFSETQ. The CDR3 region has the DNA TGCGCCAGCAGCCCTGTGAGCTCTGGAAACACCATATATTTT. Its translation is CASSPVSSGNTIYF.

This sequence joins TRBV6-1 and TRBJ2-7, with D tentatively TRBD2 (6 bases). V lost 8 bases to trimming and J lost 9 bases, with 17 bases between them. The CDR3 consists of 12 residues. Germline CDR1 MNHNS, CDR2 SASEGT. CDR3 coding DNA: TGTGCCAGCCTGCACGGAGGGAGCTGGCAGTACTTC. As protein: CASLHGGSWQYF.

V and J are TRBV30 and TRBJ1-4; the match to TRBD1 covers 7 bases. V was pared by 5 bases and J by 7 bases, with 7 bases of the junction left unmatched. CDR1 and CDR2 (germline): GTSNPN, SVGIG (reference sequence). This CDR3 is built from 13 residues. The CDR3 DNA follows: TGTGCCTGGGAGAGGGGGCGTCGTGAAAAACTGTTTTTT. This translates into CAWERGRREKLFF.

This chain links TRBV2 with TRBJ2-7, with no clear D. Trimming took off 7 bases at V and 2 bases at J, with 9 bases between the two ends. From germline, CDR1 is SNHLY and CDR2 FYNNEI. CDR3 length: 12 amino acids. In nucleotides, the CDR3 is TGTGCCAGCAAGCGCAGAGCCTACGAGCAGTACTTC. Its protein is CASKRRAYEQYF.

This rearrangement joins TRBV10-3 to TRBJ1-2, with TRBD1 matching over 9 bases. The CDR3 loop spans 14 amino acids. Germline CDR1 reads ENHRY; CDR2 reads SYGVKD. V was pared by 10 bases and J by 3 bases, with 9 bases of the junction left unmatched. The CDR3: CATEGTGNHYGYTF. For the CDR3, the DNA is TGTGCCACTGAAGGGACAGGGAATCACTATGGCTACACCTTC.

The chain has TRBV7-7 and TRBJ2-1; a possible D gene is TRBD1 (5 bases). V lost 4 bases to trimming and J lost 6 bases, with 10 bases between them. The CDR3 sequence is 13 residues long. Looked up from germline, CDR1 is SSHAT and CDR2 is FNYEAQ (reference sequence). The DNA of the CDR3 is TGTGCCAGCAGCTCCGACAGAGCCAATGAGCAGTTCTTC. As protein: CASSSDRANEQFF.

The rearrangement joins TRBV19 to TRBJ2-7; no clear D gene. The V and J ends lost 5 bases and 1 base respectively, with 9 bases between them. CDR3 length equals 13 residues. CDR1 and CDR2 from the germline V gene are LNHDA and SQIVND (reference sequence). CDR3 in amino acids: CASSPTRSYEQYF. CDR3 DNA sequence: TGTGCCAGTAGTCCTACCCGATCCTACGAGCAGTACTTC.

The chain combines TRBV2 with TRBJ2-2; 7 nucleotides agree with TRBD1. The V and J ends lost 4 bases and 0 bases, in that order; junction bases with no gene match: 5. The CDR3 has 16 residues. Germline CDR1 is SNHLY and CDR2 is FYNNEI. DNA for the CDR3: TGTGCCAGCAGTGCCCGGACAGGTTCGAACACCGGGGAGCTGTTTTTT. Its protein product is CASSARTGSNTGELFF.

The gene calls are TRBV28 and TRBJ1-4, with 11 bases fitting TRBD1. The CDR3 length is 15 residues. The junction had 5 bases not matched to a gene; V was cut back by 5 bases and J by 6 bases. CDR1 and CDR2 from the germline V gene are MDHEN and SYDVKM. CDR3 nucleotides: TGTGCCAGCAGTCGGACAGGGGGCGCGTATGAAAAACTGTTTTTT. Amino acid sequence: CASSRTGGAYEKLFF. The whole variable domain, filled in from reference TRBV28 and TRBJ1-4, reads DVKVTQSSRYLVKRTGEKVFLECVQDMDHENMFWYRQDPGLGLRLIYFSYDVKMKEKGDIPEGYSVSREKKERFSLILESASTNQTSMYLCASSRTGGAYEKLFFGSGTQLSVL.

V usage is TRBV19 and J usage is TRBJ1-1; D is ambiguous. Germline CDR1 LNHDA, CDR2 SQIVND (reference sequence). Trimming left V 1 base short and J 3 bases short, with 15 bases between. CDR3 length equals 16 residues. The CDR3 DNA is TGTGCCAGTAGTATAGTCAGCAGGCGTTCAGACACTGAAGCTTTCTTT. It encodes CASSIVSRRSDTEAFF.

The V gene is TRBV5-1, the J gene TRBJ2-5; possibly TRBD2 for D (5 bases). Trimming left V 0 bases short and J 5 bases short, with 8 bases between. CDR1 is SGHRS and CDR2 is YFSETQ in the germline V gene. The CDR3 length is 13 residues. CDR3 sequence (DNA): TGCGCCAGCAGCTTGGATCGAGGGGAGACCCAGTACTTC. Residues: CASSLDRGETQYF.

This chain uses TRBV29-1 with TRBJ1-2, with D perhaps matching TRBD1 (5 bases). CDR1 is SQVTM and CDR2 is ANQGSEA in the germline V gene. The CDR3 runs 14 residues. The V end was cut by 7 bases, the J end by 4 bases, with 19 bases between. Here the CDR3 reads CSATIGAIPYGYTF. The CDR3 nucleotides are TGCAGCGCGACCATTGGGGCGATCCCCTATGGCTACACCTTC.

The gene calls are TRBV10-3 and TRBJ1-5; no definite D call. Trimming cost V 8 bases and J 0 bases, with 5 bases left between them. Per germline, CDR1 ENHRY and CDR2 SYGVKD. The CDR3 has 12 residues. CDR3 DNA sequence: TGTGCCATCGGCCCTAGCAATCAGCCCCAGCATTTT. Its translation is CAIGPSNQPQHF.

This sequence joins TRBV7-2 and TRBJ1-5; weak D call: TRBD1 (5 bases). The germline V gene encodes CDR1 SGHTA and CDR2 FQGNSA. The CDR3 length is 13 residues. V was clipped by 2 bases and J by 6 bases, with 8 bases between them. The chain's CDR3 is CASSLIGGQPQHF. CDR3 bases: TGTGCCAGCAGCTTAATCGGGGGTCAGCCCCAGCATTTT.

V and J are TRBV5-1 and TRBJ2-3; perhaps TRBD1 as D (6 bases). The germline V and J ends were trimmed by 4 bases and 0 bases, with 12 bases remaining between them. CDR3 size: 15 residues. Germline V lookup: CDR1 SGHRS, CDR2 YFSETQ. Here the CDR3 DNA reads TGCGCCAGCAGCCCCAGGACAGCTAGCACAGATACGCAGTATTTT. Translation gives CASSPRTASTDTQYF.

V and J are TRBV4-1 and TRBJ2-1; the D is unclear. Germline-derived CDR1 and CDR2 are MGHRA and YSYEKL. The CDR3 covers 14 residues. V was clipped by 5 bases and J by 3 bases, with 11 bases between them. CDR3 in DNA: TGCGCCAGCAGCTCCAGACTGGACTACAATGAGCAGTTCTTC. It yields the protein CASSSRLDYNEQFF.

V is TRBV2 and J is TRBJ2-3, with D possibly TRBD2 on 6 matching bases. This CDR3 has 13 amino acids. Germline V lookup: CDR1 SNHLY, CDR2 FYNNEI. V was shortened by 6 bases and J by 3 bases, with 10 bases between the two germline ends. The CDR3, as DNA: TGTGCCAGCAGCCGGGACTTAACAGATACGCAGTATTTT. It is translated as CASSRDLTDTQYF.

The V and J genes are TRBV5-1 and TRBJ1-2, with no clear D. The V and J ends lost 4 bases and 0 bases respectively, with 13 bases between them. Germline CDR1 is SGHRS and CDR2 is YFSETQ. CDR3 length: 15 residues. The CDR3 reads CASSQDGVSNYGYTF. CDR3 coding DNA: TGCGCCAGCAGCCAGGACGGGGTCTCTAACTATGGCTACACCTTC.

With respect to this clone: Different DNA sequences within this sample yield the same CDR3. This chain links TRBV29-1 with TRBJ1-1; no clear D gene. The CDR3 is made up of 13 amino acids. V lost 3 bases to trimming and J lost 8 bases, with 16 bases between them. Looked up from germline, CDR1 is SQVTM and CDR2 is ANQGSEA. CDR3 DNA: TGCAGCGTTGATCGTGGGCAGGCCACCGAAGCTTTCTTT. As protein: CSVDRGQATEAFF.

J is TRBJ1-3 and V is TRBV19; D not resolved. Germline V gene sequence: CDR1 LNHDA, CDR2 SQIVND (reference sequence). CDR3 length: 15 amino acids. Trimming left V 1 base short and J 0 bases short, with 7 bases between. CDR3 sequence reads: CASSIALISGNTIYF. As DNA, the CDR3 is TGTGCCAGTAGTATAGCACTAATCTCTGGAAACACCATATATTTT.

This clone was counted between two and nine times. This CDR3 is CASSGQGYEQYF. CDR3 nucleotides: TGTGCCAGCAGCGGACAGGGCTACGAGCAGTACTTC. The rearrangement links TRBV2 to TRBJ2-7, with 8 bases identical to TRBD1. The CDR3 is 12 residues long. V lost 6 bases to trimming and J lost 3 bases; unmatched junction nucleotides: 1. The germline CDR1 and CDR2 sequences are SNHLY and FYNNEI. Full variable domain (outside the CDR3, taken from reference TRBV2 and TRBJ2-7): EPEVTQTPSHQVTQMGQEVILRCVPISNHLYFYWYRQILGQKVEFLVSFYNNEISEKSEIFDDQFSVERPDGSNFTLKIRSTKLEDSAMYFCASSGQGYEQYFGPGTRLTVT.

This clone appeared a single time. The chain is built from TRBV6-5 and TRBJ2-5; D perhaps matches TRBD2 (5 bases). The CDR3 consists of 15 residues. Looked up from germline, CDR1 is MNHEY and CDR2 is SVGAGI. The ends were cut back, 7 bases at V and 7 bases at J, with 22 bases in the middle. The CDR3 reads CASTYPAAVFGTQYF. CDR3 DNA sequence: TGTGCCAGCACATATCCGGCAGCGGTGTTTGGGACCCAGTACTTC.

This clone has just a few counts. The chain links TRBV6-1 to TRBJ2-5; TRBD2 agrees at 7 bases. Germline trimming cut 7 bases from V and 11 bases from J; bases unmatched to any gene: 13. Germline lookup yields CDR1 MNHNS and CDR2 SASEGT. The CDR3 totals 13 residues. For the CDR3, the DNA is TGTGCCAGCATCCAATTCTTGGGGGGGGAGCAGTACTTC. Translating gives CASIQFLGGEQYF.

The chain recombines TRBV2 with TRBJ1-5, with D possibly being TRBD1 (6 bases). Trimming left V 3 bases short and J 0 bases short, with 9 bases between. This CDR3 region has 15 residues. Germline loops: CDR1 SNHLY, CDR2 FYNNEI. The CDR3 coding sequence is TGTGCCAGCAGTGATGGACAGTATAGCAATCAGCCCCAGCATTTT. Translating gives CASSDGQYSNQPQHF.